This T cell receptor beta chain was sequenced during a study of cytomegalovirus exposure and HLA in healthy donors. Vbeta (60) and Jbeta (13) primers were used in the PCR. Only in-frame clones appear in the TCRdb table, and some are missing; sequencing was by immunoSEQ multiplex PCR. The sample lists 50,000 or so clones; roughly 53% were seen once. Trimming cost V 5 bases and J 4 bases; bases outside gene matches: 6. This CDR3 spans 14 amino acids. Germline assignment: CDR1 SGHAT and CDR2 FQNNGV. The sequence was obtained from a human donor in good health. The rearrangement joins TRBV11-2 to TRBJ1-2, with 8 bases that match TRBD1. Sequencing was done on a sample of PBMCs. The CDR3 is CASSPWDRIYGYTF. CDR3 DNA sequence: TGTGCCAGCAGCCCCTGGGACAGGATCTATGGCTACACCTTC.